The 21 T cell receptor beta chains in this list originate from one sample, sequenced in a study of T cells in Graves' hyperthyroidism and ophthalmopathy. Researchers amplified the TCR beta CDR3 regions from RNA transcripts. HTBI primers were the set used in a first-round RT-PCR of the TCR CDR3. TCRdb itself ran the multiplex PCR reads through MiXCR, one entry per CDR3 protein. Here the sample spans 750,000 to 900,000 distinct CDR3 sequences, 38% being singletons. The sequenced material came from blood. The source of these receptors is a man aged 18 to 35 with Graves' hyperthyroidism.

The chain uses TRBV7-9 and TRBJ1-2; possibly TRBD1 for D (6 bases). This CDR3 spans 12 amino acids. CDR1 and CDR2 from the germline V gene are SEHNR and FQNEAQ (reference sequence). Trimming pared 5 bases from V and 8 bases from J, leaving 12 bases between. The CDR3 loop is CASSLGQQGYTF. For the CDR3, the DNA is TGTGCCAGCAGCCTCGGACAGCAGGGCTACACCTTC.

This clonotype was counted many times. V and J are TRBV19 and TRBJ1-2; TRBD1 might be the D (5 bases). Deletions cut 3 bases from V and 10 bases from J, with 9 bases between. This CDR3 has 11 amino acids. Germline CDR1 reads LNHDA; CDR2 reads SQIVND (reference sequence). The CDR3 protein is CASSMSGDYTF. The CDR3, as DNA: TGTGCCAGTAGTATGTCGGGGGACTACACCTTC.

The V call is TRBV19, the J call TRBJ2-7, with 7 positions matching TRBD1. CDR3 size: 14 residues. The junction had 8 bases not matched to a gene; V was cut back by 4 bases and J by 5 bases. Germline CDR1 is LNHDA and CDR2 is SQIVND (reference sequence). The CDR3 spells CASSKGHRGNEQYF. CDR3 DNA sequence: TGTGCCAGTAGTAAAGGGCACAGGGGAAACGAGCAGTACTTC.

This clonotype was found many times. The V gene is TRBV2, the J gene TRBJ2-5; 12 bases line up with TRBD2. J was trimmed by 4 bases and V by 6 bases; bases with no gene match: 6. Germline CDR1 reads SNHLY; CDR2 reads FYNNEI. CDR3 length: 15 residues. CDR3 sequence: CASRKTSGGSETQYF. The CDR3 nucleotides read TGTGCCAGCAGGAAGACTAGCGGGGGATCAGAGACCCAGTACTTC. The variable domain in full, completed from reference TRBV2 and TRBJ2-5, reads EPEVTQTPSHQVTQMGQEVILRCVPISNHLYFYWYRQILGQKVEFLVSFYNNEISEKSEIFDDQFSVERPDGSNFTLKIRSTKLEDSAMYFCASRKTSGGSETQYFGPGTRLLVL.

V and J are TRBV7-2 and TRBJ2-7; 8 nucleotides line up with TRBD2. The CDR3 consists of 15 residues. V was pared by 5 bases and J by 4 bases, with 10 bases of the junction left unmatched. Looked up from germline, CDR1 is SGHTA and CDR2 is FQGNSA. CDR3 DNA sequence: TGTGCCAGCAGCCCCTATGGCGGGGGGACTTACGAGCAGTACTTC. Protein sequence: CASSPYGGGTYEQYF.

The chain carries TRBV28 and TRBJ2-7, with 11 bases aligning to TRBD1. The CDR3 consists of 15 residues. V was pared by 5 bases and J by 5 bases, with 8 bases of the junction left unmatched. The V gene's germline CDR1 is MDHEN and CDR2 SYDVKM. The CDR3 region is CASSPPGTGGDEQYF. DNA for the CDR3: TGTGCCAGCAGTCCTCCCGGGACAGGGGGAGACGAGCAGTACTTC.

In the case of this clonotype: A single base separates this from a much larger clone, so it may be a read error. This chain uses TRBV7-2 with TRBJ1-2, with TRBD1 as a possible D gene (6 bases). Germline V CDR1 and CDR2: SGHTA, FQGNSA. The CDR3 covers 13 residues. Trimming cost V 2 bases and J 8 bases, with 12 bases left between them. The CDR3 here is CASSLTGPLGYTF. CDR3 DNA: TGTGCCAGCAGCTTAACAGGGCCCTTGGGCTACACCTTC.

The CDR3: CASSRWGSGANVLTF. The CDR3 DNA sequence: TGTGCCAGCAGCCGATGGGGGTCTGGGGCCAACGTCCTGACTTTC. V is TRBV7-2 and J is TRBJ2-6, with D perhaps given as TRBD1 or TRBD2 (5 bases each). V was cut by 5 bases and J by 1 base, with 9 bases left in between. The CDR3 spans 15 residues. The V gene's germline CDR1 is SGHTA and CDR2 FQGNSA.

This clonotype was counted ten times or more. The genes are TRBV7-9 and TRBJ1-4; no definite D call. V was clipped by 8 bases and J by 8 bases, with 9 bases between them. The CDR3 sequence is 11 residues long. The germline CDR1 and CDR2 sequences are SEHNR and FQNEAQ (reference sequence). The CDR3 sequence is CASALGEKLFF. CDR3 nucleotide sequence: TGTGCCAGCGCCCTCGGCGAAAAACTGTTTTTT.

The chain couples TRBV20-1 to TRBJ1-5; maybe TRBD1 (6 bases). Trimming removed 6 bases at V and 1 base at J, with 19 bases between. Germline-derived CDR1 and CDR2 are DFQATT and SNEGSKA (reference sequence). This CDR3 is built from 16 residues. CDR3 protein: CSAYNRDGASNQPQHF. In nucleotides, the CDR3 is TGCAGTGCATACAACAGGGATGGTGCGAGCAATCAGCCCCAGCATTTT.

The rearrangement links TRBV11-2 to TRBJ1-1; 9 nucleotides line up with TRBD1. CDR3 length: 18 residues. The germline V gene encodes CDR1 SGHAT and CDR2 FQNNGV. After removal of 4 bases from V and 0 bases from J, the junction contained 12 bases not matched to a gene. The CDR3 sequence is CASSSWTGALVMNTEAFF. The CDR3, as DNA: TGTGCCAGCAGCTCTTGGACAGGGGCACTAGTCATGAACACTGAAGCTTTCTTT.

The chain is built from TRBV2 and TRBJ1-5; TRBD1 is a possible D gene (5 bases). In germline, CDR1 is SNHLY, CDR2 FYNNEI. Deletions cut 8 bases from V and 2 bases from J, with 13 bases between. The CDR3 consists of 14 residues. The chain's CDR3 is CASVGGERNQPQHF. DNA of the CDR3: TGTGCCAGCGTAGGAGGGGAGCGCAATCAGCCCCAGCATTTT.

This clonotype was detected a few times. Compared with germline, one end of the junction differs, possibly owing to a read error. The chain is built from TRBV5-1 and TRBJ2-7; D possibly corresponds to TRBD1 (5 bases). CDR3 length: 15 amino acids. The V gene's germline CDR1 is SGHRS and CDR2 YFSETQ. The CDR3 DNA reads as TGTGCCAGCAGTCAGGTTGGGGCAGGGATACACGAGCAGTACTTC. It specifies CASSQVGAGIHEQYF.

The chain combines TRBV27 with TRBJ2-7; D not certain. There are 14 residues in the CDR3. Trimming pared 3 bases from V and 2 bases from J, leaving 11 bases between. Germline-derived CDR1 and CDR2 are MNHEY and SMNVEV (reference sequence). CDR3 sequence: CASSFHTEPYEQYF. For the CDR3, the DNA is TGTGCCAGCAGTTTCCACACGGAACCCTACGAGCAGTACTTC.

This clonotype was detected only a few times. This chain uses TRBV5-1 with TRBJ1-1, with 7 nucleotides matching TRBD1. The CDR3 extends over 15 amino acids. Per germline, CDR1 SGHRS and CDR2 YFSETQ. The ends lost 3 bases at V and 1 base at J; junction bases unmatched: 6. The CDR3 reads CASSSRQGWNTEAFF. Written as DNA, the CDR3 is TGCGCCAGCAGCTCCCGACAGGGATGGAACACTGAAGCTTTCTTT.

This chain links TRBV4-1 with TRBJ1-1; D gene unclear. The CDR3 totals 14 residues. Trimming left V 0 bases short and J 5 bases short, with 10 bases between. Per germline, CDR1 MGHRA and CDR2 YSYEKL. CDR3 in amino acids: CASSQDTMATEAFF. Written as DNA, the CDR3 is TGCGCCAGCAGCCAAGATACGATGGCGACTGAAGCTTTCTTT.

CDR3: CSNRSAGANVLTF. CDR3 in DNA: TGCAGCAATCGGAGCGCTGGGGCCAACGTCCTGACTTTC. The genes are TRBV29-1 and TRBJ2-6; no clear D. The CDR3 runs 13 residues. The V end was cut by 8 bases, the J end by 2 bases, with 10 bases between. Germline V gene sequence: CDR1 SQVTM, CDR2 ANQGSEA.

The chain links TRBV5-1 to TRBJ2-2, with 7 bases that match TRBD2. V was pared by 5 bases and J by 0 bases, with 4 bases of the junction left unmatched. The CDR3 has 15 residues. From germline, CDR1 is SGHRS and CDR2 YFSETQ. The CDR3 region has the DNA TGCGCCAGCAGGCGAGCGGGGTCGAACACCGGGGAGCTGTTTTTT. Translation: CASRRAGSNTGELFF.

The chain joins TRBV15 to TRBJ1-5; 7 bases are shared with TRBD1. CDR1 is LNHNV, CDR2 YYDKDF, per germline (reference sequence). The CDR3 is made up of 14 amino acids. V shed 0 bases and J 7 bases; nucleotides not matched to a gene: 3. The CDR3 here is CATSRDQGEQPQHF. Written as DNA, the CDR3 is TGTGCCACCAGCAGAGATCAGGGGGAACAGCCCCAGCATTTT.

This clonotype was found once. V and J are TRBV12-3 or TRBV12-4 and TRBJ2-7; 10 bases are a match to TRBD1. The length of the CDR3 is 13 residues. The J segment lost 9 bases and the V segment lost 3 bases, leaving 5 bases of the junction unmatched. The chain's CDR3 is CASSLGDRGGQYF. The CDR3 nucleotides are TGTGCCAGCAGTTTGGGGGACAGGGGTGGGCAGTACTTC.

This clonotype came up once. The CDR3 DNA follows: TGTGCCACTCACAGGGCAGATACGCAGTATTTT. Protein: CATHRADTQYF. The chain uses TRBV7-9 and TRBJ2-3, with TRBD1 as a possible D gene (6 bases). This CDR3 is built from 11 residues. Trimming took off 10 bases at V and 4 bases at J, with 9 bases between the two ends. The germline V gene encodes CDR1 SEHNR and CDR2 FQNEAQ (reference sequence).